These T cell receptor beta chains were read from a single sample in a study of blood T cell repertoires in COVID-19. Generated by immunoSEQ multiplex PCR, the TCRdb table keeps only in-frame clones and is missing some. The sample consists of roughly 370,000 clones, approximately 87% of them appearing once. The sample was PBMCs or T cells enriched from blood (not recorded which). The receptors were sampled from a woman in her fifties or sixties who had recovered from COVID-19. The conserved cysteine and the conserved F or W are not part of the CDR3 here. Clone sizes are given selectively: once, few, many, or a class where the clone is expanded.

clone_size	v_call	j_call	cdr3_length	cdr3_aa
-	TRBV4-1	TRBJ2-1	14	ASSPRLAGPFNEQF
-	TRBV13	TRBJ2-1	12	ASSLAGRKDEQF
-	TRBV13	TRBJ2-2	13	ASRAGAVNTGELF
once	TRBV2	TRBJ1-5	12	ASRAQGEYQPQH
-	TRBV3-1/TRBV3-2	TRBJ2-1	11	ASSQAPPGEQF
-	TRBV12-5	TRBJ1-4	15	ASGLGTALGGGEKLF
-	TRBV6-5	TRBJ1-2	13	ASSYSGRPNYGYT
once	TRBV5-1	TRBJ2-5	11	ASSSQGQETQY
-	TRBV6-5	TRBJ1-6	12	ASRDSRTNSPLH
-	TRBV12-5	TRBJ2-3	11	ASGGDATDTQY
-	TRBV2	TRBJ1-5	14	ASRVSGTGVEQPQH
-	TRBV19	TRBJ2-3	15	ASSIGLAGTRTDTQY
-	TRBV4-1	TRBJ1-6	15	ASSQGLIRDSRFPLH
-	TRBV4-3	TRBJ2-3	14	ASSQDPPGSTDTQY
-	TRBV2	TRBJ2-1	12	ASSESGGYNEQF
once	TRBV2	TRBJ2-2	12	ASRLLTGTGELF
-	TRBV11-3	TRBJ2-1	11	ASKGVGGNEQF
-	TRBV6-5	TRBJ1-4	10	ASSRPPGKLF
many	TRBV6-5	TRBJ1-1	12	ASSMTEEALKAF
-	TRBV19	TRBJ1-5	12	ASSITGNNQPQH
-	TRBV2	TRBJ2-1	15	ASSEALSRGVYNEQF
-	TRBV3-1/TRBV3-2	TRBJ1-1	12	ASSPTGGFTEAF
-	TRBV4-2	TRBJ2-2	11	ASSIRGTGELF
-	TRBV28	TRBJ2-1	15	ASSGTSGGGPYNEQF
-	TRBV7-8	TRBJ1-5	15	ASSLRRTGAGNQPQH
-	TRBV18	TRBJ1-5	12	ASSPQGVGQPQH
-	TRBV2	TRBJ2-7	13	ASRLAVMSSYEQY
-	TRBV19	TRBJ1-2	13	ASSIFPGQNYGYT
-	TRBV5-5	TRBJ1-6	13	ASSLTMTGGSPLH